Listed below are T cell receptor beta chains from one sample, sequenced in a study of STAT5B mutations in CD4+ large granular lymphocyte leukemia. Assay: immunoSEQ multiplex PCR; the TCRdb copy retains only in-frame clones and omits some. The sample shows approximately 30,000 clones, roughly three quarters of them seen only once. The sequencing sample was made of CD4+ T cells from blood buffy coats. These receptors were obtained from a human donor in good health. The CDR3 runs from the conserved cysteine through the conserved F or W. The D gene is left open where the match is weak. Part of the rows lack a size; the others show once, few, many or a class for expanded clones.

d_gene	abundance	j_gene	v_gene	CDR3nt	CDR3aa
NA	NA	TRBJ2-2	TRBV5-5	TGTGCCAGCAGCTTCGACGGGGCCGGGGAGCTGTTTTTT	CASSFDGAGELFF
NA	once	TRBJ2-7	TRBV5-1	TGCGCCAGCAGCTTGGCCCCGGGACTTACCTACGAGCAGTACTTC	CASSLAPGLTYEQYF
NA	NA	TRBJ2-1	TRBV15	TGTGCCACCAGCAGAGAAGTGGGGACCTACAATGAGCAGTTCTTC	CATSREVGTYNEQFF
NA	NA	TRBJ1-3	TRBV9	TGTGCCAGCAGCGCCGAGGGACTCTCTGGAAACACCATATATTTT	CASSAEGLSGNTIYF
TRBD2	NA	TRBJ2-3	TRBV4-2	TGTGCCAGCAGCCAAGAATGGACTAGCAAGGGATACACAGATACGCAGTATTTT	CASSQEWTSKGYTDTQYF
NA	once	TRBJ2-4	TRBV29-1	TGCAGCTTAACACAGGGCCCCATTCAGTACTTC	CSLTQGPIQYF
NA	NA	TRBJ2-2	TRBV18	TGTGCCACCACCGGGACATTCGCCGGGGAGCTGTTTTTT	CATTGTFAGELFF
NA	NA	TRBJ1-5	TRBV19	TGTGCCAGTAGTTCCCGGGGGGTGACTAATCAGCCCCAGCATTTT	CASSSRGVTNQPQHF
NA	NA	TRBJ2-7	TRBV5-1	TGCGCCAGCAGCTTGGGACTGGATACCTACGAGCAGTACTTC	CASSLGLDTYEQYF
NA	few	TRBJ1-1	TRBV14	TGTGCCAGCAGCCAAGGGGCCTCTTTACAAGCAGAAGCTTTCTTT	CASSQGASLQAEAFF
NA	NA	TRBJ1-1	TRBV5-1	TGCGCCAGCAGCTTGGATCCAGGGAAGATGAACACTGAAGCTTTCTTT	CASSLDPGKMNTEAFF
TRBD1	once	TRBJ1-5	TRBV6-6	TGTGCCAGCAACGGACAGGGATGGCGTCAGCCCCAGCATTTT	CASNGQGWRQPQHF
TRBD2	NA	TRBJ2-1	TRBV9	TGTGCCAGCAGCGCCGGGACTAGGGGAGGTCATGAGCAGTTCTTC	CASSAGTRGGHEQFF
NA	NA	TRBJ2-3	TRBV5-1	TGCGCCAGCACGCGGAGCGGCACAGATACGCAGTATTTT	CASTRSGTDTQYF
NA	NA	TRBJ2-5	TRBV5-1	TGCGCCAGCAGCTTGGATTTCGGCAGACAAGAGACCCAGTACTTC	CASSLDFGRQETQYF
NA	NA	TRBJ2-3	TRBV9	TGTGCCAGCAGCGTAGGGGGAGAAAGCACAGATACGCAGTATTTT	CASSVGGESTDTQYF
NA	NA	TRBJ1-1	TRBV5-1	TGCGCCAGCAGCCCAGGAGGAACAGCGAACACTGAAGCTTTCTTT	CASSPGGTANTEAFF
TRBD1	NA	TRBJ2-7	TRBV5-6	TGTGCCAGCAGCTTGAGACAGGGTTACGAGCAGTACTTC	CASSLRQGYEQYF
NA	NA	TRBJ2-2	TRBV2	TGTGCCAGCAGTGACTATAGGGACACCGGGGAGCTGTTTTTT	CASSDYRDTGELFF
TRBD2	NA	TRBJ2-1	TRBV6-1	TGTGCCAGCTCTCGGGCGGGGGATGAGCAGTTCTTC	CASSRAGDEQFF
NA	NA	TRBJ2-4	TRBV28	TGTGCCAGCAGTTTGCCGGGCGGCATTCAGTACTTC	CASSLPGGIQYF
NA	NA	TRBJ2-5	TRBV28	TGTGCCAGCAGGGACAGCCAAGAGTTGGCCCAGTACTTC	CASRDSQELAQYF
NA	NA	TRBJ2-5	TRBV6-6	TGTGCCAGCAGATTCGGGGGATCCGGAGAGACCCAGTACTTC	CASRFGGSGETQYF
NA	NA	TRBJ1-2	TRBV15	TGTGCCACCAGCAGAGATCTGGGGGCGGCAGGCTACACCTTC	CATSRDLGAAGYTF
NA	NA	TRBJ2-1	TRBV10-3	TGTGCCATCAGTGCCCTGGGGGGGGCAGAGCAGTTCTTC	CAISALGGAEQFF
NA	NA	TRBJ1-5	TRBV18	TGTGCCAGCTCACTTGACAGGTATCAGCCCCAGCATTTT	CASSLDRYQPQHF
TRBD1	NA	TRBJ1-1	TRBV5-5	TGTGCCAGCAGCCAGGAAACAGGGGGCTGGGCTGAAGCTTTCTTT	CASSQETGGWAEAFF
NA	NA	TRBJ2-7	TRBV6-1	TGTGCCACCATATGGGGAGGGGGTAACTCCTACGAGCAGTACTTC	CATIWGGGNSYEQYF
NA	NA	TRBJ1-4	TRBV6-1	TGTGCCAGCAACGGCAGGATTAATGAAAAACTGTTTTTT	CASNGRINEKLFF
NA	NA	TRBJ1-1	TRBV6-1	TGTGCCAGCAGTGAACTCGCAGGTGAAGCTTTCTTT	CASSELAGEAFF
TRBD1	NA	TRBJ1-2	TRBV14	TGTGCCAGCAGCCGGGACAGGGCCCATGGCTACACCTTC	CASSRDRAHGYTF
TRBD1	NA	TRBJ1-3	TRBV7-2	TGTGCCAGCAGCTCTTTAACAGGGGCTGGTGGAAACACCATATATTTT	CASSSLTGAGGNTIYF
TRBD2	once	TRBJ2-3	TRBV5-1	TGCGCCAGCAGCTTGGGCGCGGGACTAGCGGGGGGGGCCTCGGGTACGCAGTATTTT	CASSLGAGLAGGASGTQYF
NA	NA	TRBJ1-2	TRBV6-5	TGTGCCAGCAGTTTGAGGGGGAGCGGCTACACCTTC	CASSLRGSGYTF
TRBD2	NA	TRBJ2-7	TRBV13	TGTGCCAGCAGCTTAAGGGGGGGGAGGACTAGCGGGGGAGAGCAGTACTTC	CASSLRGGRTSGGEQYF